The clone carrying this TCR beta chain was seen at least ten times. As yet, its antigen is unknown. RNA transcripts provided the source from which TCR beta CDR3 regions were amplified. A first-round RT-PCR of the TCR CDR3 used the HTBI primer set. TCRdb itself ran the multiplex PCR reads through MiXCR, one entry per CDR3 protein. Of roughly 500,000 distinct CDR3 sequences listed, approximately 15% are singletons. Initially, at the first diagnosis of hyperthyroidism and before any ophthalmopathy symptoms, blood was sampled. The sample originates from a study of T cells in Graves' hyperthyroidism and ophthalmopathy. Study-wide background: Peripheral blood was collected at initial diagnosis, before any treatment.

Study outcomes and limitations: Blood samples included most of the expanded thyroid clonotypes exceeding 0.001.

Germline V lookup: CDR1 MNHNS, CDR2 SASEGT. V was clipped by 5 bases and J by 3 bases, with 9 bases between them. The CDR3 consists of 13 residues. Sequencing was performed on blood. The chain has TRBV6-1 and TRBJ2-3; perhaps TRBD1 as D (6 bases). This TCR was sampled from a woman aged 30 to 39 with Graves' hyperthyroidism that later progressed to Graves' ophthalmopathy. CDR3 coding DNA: TGTGCCAGCAGTTATCAGGGGACAGATACGCAGTATTTT. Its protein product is CASSYQGTDTQYF.